The 29 T cell receptor beta chains below were found in one sample sequenced in a study of blood T cell repertoires in COVID-19. The table came from immunoSEQ multiplex PCR; TCRdb's copy has only in-frame clones and leaves some out. The data show just under 250,000 clones, with approximately 86% seen just once and around 2.9% held by the top ten. Sequencing was performed on peripheral blood. The receptors derive from a woman aged 25 to 39 who had recovered from COVID-19.

The chain recombines TRBV5-1 with TRBJ1-1; no clear D gene. This CDR3 has 16 residues. Trimming took 0 bases from V and 2 from J, leaving 14 bases between them. From germline, CDR1 is SGHRS and CDR2 YFSETQ. The CDR3 DNA follows: TGCGCCAGCAGCTTGGGGCCGAGGGAGGTAAACACTGAAGCTTTCTTT. Translation gives CASSLGPREVNTEAFF.

The gene calls are TRBV11-2 and TRBJ2-3, with 9 bases matching TRBD2. Germline V gene sequence: CDR1 SGHAT, CDR2 FQNNGV. V lost 0 bases to trimming and J lost 8 bases; unmatched junction nucleotides: 6. This CDR3 contains 15 residues. Here the CDR3 reads CASSLDGTSLGTQYF. The CDR3 coding sequence is TGTGCCAGCAGCTTAGATGGGACTAGCTTGGGTACGCAGTATTTT.

This rearrangement joins TRBV5-1 to TRBJ2-5; a possible D gene is TRBD2 (5 bases). In germline, CDR1 is SGHRS, CDR2 YFSETQ. V lost 5 bases to trimming and J lost 3 bases, with 5 bases between them. There are 11 residues in the CDR3. The chain's CDR3 is CASRREETQYF. The CDR3 region has the DNA TGCGCCAGCAGGAGGGAAGAGACCCAGTACTTC.

This clone has only a few counts. The chain uses TRBV18 and TRBJ2-1, with TRBD2 matching over 11 bases. The CDR3 loop spans 17 amino acids. Germline V gene lookup returns CDR1 KGHSH and CDR2 LQKENI. Trimming took 6 bases from V and 7 from J; bases not matched to a gene: 14. CDR3: CASSPTSGGLLGNEQFF. As DNA, the CDR3 is TGTGCCAGCTCCCCTACTAGCGGGGGCCTCCTGGGGAATGAGCAGTTCTTC. The whole variable domain, filled in from reference TRBV18 and TRBJ2-1, reads NAGVMQNPRHLVRRRGQEARLRCSPMKGHSHVYWYRQLPEEGLKFMVYLQKENIIDESGMPKERFSAEFPKEGPSILRIQQVVRGDSAAYFCASSPTSGGLLGNEQFFGPGTRLTVL.

In its sample, this clone was seen once. This chain links TRBV15 with TRBJ1-1, with D possibly TRBD1 on 5 matching bases. V shed 2 bases and J shed 10 bases, with 14 bases lying between them. The CDR3 loop spans 13 amino acids. CDR1 LNHNV and CDR2 YYDKDF come from the germline V gene (reference sequence). The CDR3 sequence: CATSRNRAGLAFF. The CDR3 region has the DNA TGTGCCACCAGCAGAAACAGAGCAGGGCTAGCTTTCTTT.

The chain links TRBV27 to TRBJ2-3; TRBD2 is a possible D gene (5 bases). Per the germline V gene, CDR1 is MNHEY and CDR2 is SMNVEV (reference sequence). There are 15 residues in the CDR3. V was clipped by 5 bases and J by 2 bases, with 14 bases between them. CDR3 residues: CASSVVRGDTDTQYF. The CDR3 region has the DNA TGTGCCAGCAGTGTAGTACGGGGTGACACAGATACGCAGTATTTT.

This clone was recorded a few times. The chain joins TRBV30 to TRBJ2-3, with 10 bases fitting TRBD2. Trimming removed 4 bases from V and 5 bases from J; junction bases left unmatched: 9. This CDR3 region has 15 residues. Germline lookup yields CDR1 GTSNPN and CDR2 SVGIG (reference sequence). This chain's CDR3 is CAWTPAGGPGDTQYF. As DNA, the CDR3 is TGTGCCTGGACCCCAGCGGGGGGGCCTGGAGATACGCAGTATTTT.

The genes are TRBV4-3 and TRBJ2-7, with D unclear. Looked up from germline, CDR1 is LGHNA and CDR2 is YSLEER. The CDR3 covers 14 residues. Trimming took 0 bases from V and 4 from J, leaving 10 bases between them. CDR3 loop: CASSQESSRYEQYF. The CDR3 DNA sequence: TGCGCCAGCAGCCAAGAAAGCTCACGGTACGAGCAGTACTTC.

Of note for this clone: Other DNA sequences within the sample encode an identical CDR3. This chain connects TRBV7-9 to TRBJ1-2; D is perhaps TRBD1 (5 bases). Looked up from germline, CDR1 is SEHNR and CDR2 is FQNEAQ (reference sequence). This CDR3 region has 14 residues. V lost 5 bases, J lost 2 bases, and 12 bases lay in between. CDR3 in DNA: TGTGCCAGCAGCCCCGGCCAGGGAAACTATGGCTACACCTTC. Its translation is CASSPGQGNYGYTF. The full variable domain, its missing parts supplied by reference TRBV7-9 and TRBJ1-2, is DTGVSQNPRHKITKRGQNVTFRCDPISEHNRLYWYRQTLGQGPEFLTYFQNEAQLEKSRLLSDRFSAERPKGSFSTLEIQRTEQGDSAMYLCASSPGQGNYGYTFGSGTRLTVV.

V gene TRBV11-3 combines with J gene TRBJ1-1; D may be TRBD1 (5 bases). This CDR3 is 14 amino acids long. Germline V CDR1 and CDR2: SGHNT, YENEEA. With 6 bases removed from V and 3 bases from J, the gap between germline ends came to 14 bases. The CDR3 reads CASSPGRQDTEAFF. CDR3 bases: TGTGCCAGCAGTCCAGGGCGGCAGGACACTGAAGCTTTCTTT.

The J gene is TRBJ2-7, the V gene TRBV28; 9 bases are a match to TRBD1. The germline V gene encodes CDR1 MDHEN and CDR2 SYDVKM. There are 16 residues in the CDR3. V dropped 6 bases and J dropped 4; count of bases not matched to a gene: 13. CDR3 sequence reads: CASSPWGAGQGYEQYF. CDR3 bases: TGTGCCAGCAGCCCCTGGGGAGCGGGACAGGGTTACGAGCAGTACTTC.

V and J are TRBV7-9 and TRBJ1-4; possibly TRBD1 for D (5 bases). CDR1 SEHNR and CDR2 FQNEAQ come from the germline V gene (reference sequence). The CDR3 is 15 residues long. V was clipped by 4 bases and J by 5 bases, with 14 bases between them. CDR3 in amino acids: CASSSTGRENEKLFF. As DNA, the CDR3 is TGTGCCAGCAGCTCGACGGGACGGGAGAATGAAAAACTGTTTTTT.

V gene TRBV12-3 or TRBV12-4 combines with J gene TRBJ1-2; D is unresolved. This CDR3 spans 13 amino acids. V was shortened by 0 bases and J by 8 bases, with 10 bases between the two germline ends. The CDR3 region is CASSLANGLGYTF. Written as DNA, the CDR3 is TGTGCCAGCAGTTTAGCGAACGGGTTGGGCTACACCTTC.

The chain has TRBV6-1 and TRBJ1-2; possibly TRBD1 for D (6 bases). The germline V and J ends were trimmed by 1 base and 8 bases, with 11 bases remaining between them. CDR3 size: 13 residues. Germline loops: CDR1 MNHNS, CDR2 SASEGT. The CDR3 bases are TGTGCCAGCAGTGAAGGGGTGGGGGCCGGCTACACCTTC. Protein product: CASSEGVGAGYTF.

V gene TRBV5-1 combines with J gene TRBJ1-1; 9 bases line up with TRBD1. Germline-derived CDR1 and CDR2 are SGHRS and YFSETQ. The CDR3 is 15 residues long. Germline trimming cut 5 bases from V and 5 bases from J; bases unmatched to any gene: 10. CDR3: CASRLGQGKDTEAFF. CDR3 nucleotide sequence: TGCGCCAGCAGGCTCGGACAGGGGAAGGATACTGAAGCTTTCTTT.

The chain links TRBV18 to TRBJ2-5, with TRBD2 matching over 13 bases. This CDR3 is built from 14 residues. J gave up 3 bases and V 6 bases, and 1 base lay outside the gene matches. CDR1 is KGHSH and CDR2 is LQKENI in the germline V gene. CDR3 coding DNA: TGTGCCAGCTCTGGGACTAGCGGGGAAGAGACCCAGTACTTC. Protein product: CASSGTSGEETQYF.

This clone was counted once. This rearrangement joins TRBV7-3 to TRBJ1-6, with TRBD1 as a possible D gene (5 bases). Trimming stripped 5 bases from V and 4 bases from J, with 15 bases between. CDR1 and CDR2 from the germline V gene are SGHTA and FQGTGA. This CDR3 is 16 amino acids long. CDR3 nucleotide sequence: TGTGCCAGCAGCCCGGCCAGGACACGATATAATTCACCCCTCCACTTT. Translating it yields CASSPARTRYNSPLHF.

The rearrangement links TRBV4-1 to TRBJ2-4; 10 nucleotides agree with TRBD1. CDR3 length: 15 residues. The V gene's germline CDR1 is MGHRA and CDR2 YSYEKL. V lost 3 bases and J lost 5; bases outside the gene matches: 4. The CDR3 coding sequence is TGCGCCAGCAGCCATGCTGGGACAGGGGAAAACATTCAGTACTTC. Translated: CASSHAGTGENIQYF.

The chain recombines TRBV9 with TRBJ2-6; possible D gene TRBD1, 5 bases. Per the germline V gene, CDR1 is SGDLS and CDR2 is YYNGEE. The V end was cut by 4 bases, the J end by 0 bases, with 14 bases between. There are 17 residues in the CDR3. The CDR3 spells CASSHPTEPSGANVLTF. The CDR3 DNA reads as TGTGCCAGCAGCCACCCGACAGAACCCTCTGGGGCCAACGTCCTGACTTTC.

The chain uses TRBV18 and TRBJ1-1; the match to TRBD1 covers 10 bases. The V gene's germline CDR1 is KGHSH and CDR2 LQKENI. Trimming removed 3 bases from V and 3 bases from J; junction bases left unmatched: 4. CDR3 length equals 15 residues. CDR3 in DNA: TGTGCCAGCTCACCGATCGGGACAGGGGACACTGAAGCTTTCTTT. It yields the protein CASSPIGTGDTEAFF.

This chain uses TRBV5-6 with TRBJ2-4; D might be TRBD1 (5 bases). The CDR3 covers 17 residues. Trimming pared 4 bases from V and 7 bases from J, leaving 24 bases between. The germline CDR1 and CDR2 sequences are SGHDT and YYEEEE. This chain's CDR3 is CASSRTELRLAGNIQYF. Here the CDR3 DNA reads TGTGCCAGCAGCCGAACTGAGCTTAGGCTGGCAGGGAACATTCAGTACTTC.

The chain is built from TRBV10-3 and TRBJ2-6; unclear D gene. The CDR3 covers 14 residues. Trimming removed 8 bases at V and 0 bases at J, with 8 bases between. Germline-derived CDR1 and CDR2 are ENHRY and SYGVKD. The CDR3 DNA is TGTGCCATCCAACGAGTCTCTGGGGCCAACGTCCTGACTTTC. It yields the protein CAIQRVSGANVLTF.

This chain joins TRBV19 and TRBJ2-3, with a possible D match to TRBD2 (7 bases). The CDR3 totals 16 residues. The germline V gene has CDR1 LNHDA and CDR2 SQIVND (reference sequence). The ends were cut back, 7 bases at V and 2 bases at J, with 19 bases in the middle. The CDR3 loop reads CASTPRGRGHTDTQYF. The CDR3 DNA is TGTGCCAGTACCCCTAGAGGGCGGGGGCACACAGATACGCAGTATTTT.

This clone was counted once. The rearrangement joins TRBV9 to TRBJ2-7; perhaps TRBD2 as D (6 bases). V gave up 0 bases and J gave up 0 bases, with 10 bases separating them. The CDR3 totals 15 residues. Germline CDR1 and CDR2: SGDLS and YYNGEE. CDR3 protein: CASSVGGGGSYEQYF. In DNA form, the CDR3 reads TGTGCCAGCAGCGTAGGGGGAGGTGGCTCCTACGAGCAGTACTTC.

The chain uses TRBV3-1 (or the pseudogene TRBV3-2) and TRBJ1-6; D possibly corresponds to TRBD1 (6 bases). The germline V gene encodes CDR1 LGHDT and CDR2 YNNKEL (reference sequence). Deletions cut 4 bases from V and 6 bases from J, with 16 bases between. The CDR3 sequence is 16 residues long. CDR3 sequence: CASSLALGQVNSPLHF. The CDR3 bases are TGTGCCAGCAGCCTTGCTCTGGGACAAGTTAATTCACCCCTCCACTTT.

The V gene is TRBV6-5, the J gene TRBJ1-2; D is perhaps TRBD1 (5 bases). This CDR3 is built from 13 residues. CDR1 and CDR2 from the germline V gene are MNHEY and SVGAGI. The V end was cut by 4 bases, the J end by 5 bases, with 11 bases between. CDR3 DNA: TGTGCCAGCAGTTCCGCAGGGCTGTATGGCTACACCTTC. Amino acids: CASSSAGLYGYTF.

This chain joins TRBV24-1 and TRBJ2-2, with 8 bases fitting TRBD2. The CDR3 runs to 15 residues. V shed 4 bases and J 6 bases; nucleotides not matched to a gene: 6. Germline lookup yields CDR1 KGHDR and CDR2 SFDVKD. CDR3 DNA sequence: TGTGCCACCAGTGACCCCGGGACTAGTGCCGGGGAGCTGTTTTTT. It is translated as CATSDPGTSAGELFF.

This chain uses TRBV30 with TRBJ1-6; D is ambiguous. The length of the CDR3 is 13 residues. The V end lost 3 bases, the J end lost 5 bases, and 8 bases lay between the germline ends. Germline CDR1 and CDR2: GTSNPN and SVGIG (reference sequence). CDR3 coding DNA: TGTGCCTGGAGGTCTTTCGATAATTCACCCCTCCACTTT. Its protein product is CAWRSFDNSPLHF.

The V call is TRBV3-1 (or the pseudogene TRBV3-2), the J call TRBJ2-1, with 14 bases matching TRBD2. V lost 0 bases, J lost 4 bases, and 8 bases stayed unmatched. The length of the CDR3 is 19 residues. Germline CDR1 is LGHDT and CDR2 is YNNKEL (reference sequence). The CDR3 reads CASSQDRTSGGSQYNEQFF. CDR3 DNA sequence: TGTGCCAGCAGCCAAGATAGGACTAGCGGGGGGTCCCAATACAATGAGCAGTTCTTC.